A selection of T cell receptor beta chains follows, all from one sample in a study of T cell responses to AZD1222 COVID-19 vaccine. The data were produced by immunoSEQ multiplex PCR, yet TCRdb's version contains in-frame clones alone and is incomplete. The table shows about 81,000 clones, with 91% occurring only once. The sample in question was peripheral blood, obtained 28 days after the second AZD1222 dose. These receptors all stem from an adult who received the AZD1222 COVID-19 vaccine. CDR3s include the opening cysteine and the closing phenylalanine or tryptophan. Fields, in order: J gene, D gene, clone size, V gene, CDR3 DNA, CDR3 protein. The D gene is left open where the match is weak. Clone size is given for some rows only: seen once, a few or many times, or a class if the clone is expanded.

TRBJ2-7	-	-	TRBV28	TGTGCCAGCAGCCACCGGTGGGGGGAGGAGTACTTC	CASSHRWGEEYF
TRBJ1-1	-	-	TRBV28	TGTGCCAGCAGGATCTTAAGGGGTAGTGATCCTGAAGCTTTCTTT	CASRILRGSDPEAFF
TRBJ1-1	-	-	TRBV9	TGTGCCAGCAGCGTAGGAGGGGGGCATGGGGACACTGAAGCTTTCTTT	CASSVGGGHGDTEAFF
TRBJ1-4	-	-	TRBV28	TGTGCCAGCAGTTCCGGGCCTCTGGGAAAACTGTTTTTT	CASSSGPLGKLFF
TRBJ1-2	TRBD1	-	TRBV19	TGTGCCAGTAGTTCGACAGGGGCTGGCGGCTACACCTTC	CASSSTGAGGYTF
TRBJ2-1	-	-	TRBV3-1/TRBV3-2	TGTGCCAGCAGTCGAATAGGGTACTCCTACAATGAGCAGTTCTTC	CASSRIGYSYNEQFF
TRBJ2-7	TRBD1	-	TRBV2	TGTGCCAGCAGTAGGACAGGGGACTACGAGCAGTACTTC	CASSRTGDYEQYF
TRBJ1-4	-	-	TRBV6-5	TGTGCCAGCAGTTACCTTCGGGGCTACGAAAAACTGTTTTTT	CASSYLRGYEKLFF
TRBJ1-2	-	-	TRBV29-1	TGCAGCGTTGTTTCGCCGGGATTCGACTATGGCTACACCTTC	CSVVSPGFDYGYTF
TRBJ1-1	-	-	TRBV3-1/TRBV3-2	TGTGCCAGCAGCCAATACGGAAACACTGAAGCTTTCTTT	CASSQYGNTEAFF
TRBJ2-1	TRBD2	-	TRBV18	TGTGCCAGCTCACCAAGGGGAGTAGCGGGAGCGGGTTACAATGAGCAGTTCTTC	CASSPRGVAGAGYNEQFF
TRBJ2-1	TRBD1	-	TRBV6-5	TGTGCCAGCAGTATTACAGGGGATGATGAGCAGTTCTTC	CASSITGDDEQFF
TRBJ2-7	TRBD2	-	TRBV7-2	TGTGCCAGCCGGACTAGCCACTCCTACGAGCAGTACTTC	CASRTSHSYEQYF
TRBJ2-7	-	-	TRBV27	TGTGCCAGCAGTTTGGGAGGTGGCTACGAGCAGTACTTC	CASSLGGGYEQYF
TRBJ1-5	-	-	TRBV28	TGTGCCAGCAGTTTATATCAGCCCCAGCATTTT	CASSLYQPQHF
TRBJ2-2	TRBD2	-	TRBV6-5	TGTGCCAGCAGTTCTGCGGGAGGGAACACCGGGGAGCTGTTTTTT	CASSSAGGNTGELFF
TRBJ2-4	-	-	TRBV7-9	TGTGCCAGCAGCCCAAAAGCCGGGACGGACAAAAACATTCAGTACTTC	CASSPKAGTDKNIQYF
TRBJ1-5	TRBD1	-	TRBV2	TGTGCCAGCAGTGTGGACAGGTCGCGGCCCCAGCATTTT	CASSVDRSRPQHF
TRBJ2-7	-	-	TRBV10-1	TGCGCCAATCACCGGCCGGAGTTAGGCTACGAGCAGTACTTC	CANHRPELGYEQYF
TRBJ1-4	-	-	TRBV27	TGTGCCAGCAGTTTAAACGGGGCAGCAACTAATGAAAAACTGTTTTTT	CASSLNGAATNEKLFF
TRBJ1-1	-	-	TRBV28	TGTGCCAGCAGAAAAAGGCAGGGTTGGAACACTGAAGCTTTCTTT	CASRKRQGWNTEAFF
TRBJ2-4	TRBD2	once	TRBV6-5	TGTGCCAGCAGTCCCCAGGGAGCGGGGGGGAACATTCAGTACTTC	CASSPQGAGGNIQYF
TRBJ2-1	-	once	TRBV14	TGTGCCAGCAGCCAGGAGCAGGTGGTCTACAATGAGCAGTTCTTC	CASSQEQVVYNEQFF
TRBJ2-2	TRBD2	once	TRBV14	TGTGCCAGCAGCCAAGTCCGGGTAGCGGGAGCGGGCGGGGAGCTGTTTTTT	CASSQVRVAGAGGELFF
TRBJ2-2	TRBD1	-	TRBV5-1	TGCGCCAGCAGCGAGTTGGACAGGGGTTTAATAGCCGTGAACACCGGGGAGCTGTTTTTT	CASSELDRGLIAVNTGELFF
TRBJ2-7	TRBD2	-	TRBV28	TGTGCCAGCAGTGTGATAGGGAGGGGCTCCTACGAGCAGTACTTC	CASSVIGRGSYEQYF
TRBJ1-1	-	-	TRBV18	TGTGCCAGCTCACCCTACAGGGAGGGTGAAGCTTTCTTT	CASSPYREGEAFF
TRBJ2-3	TRBD2	-	TRBV7-2	TGTGCCAGCGATCCCGGACGGCTAGCGGGAGTAGATACGCAGTATTTT	CASDPGRLAGVDTQYF
TRBJ1-4	-	-	TRBV7-9	TGTGCCAGCAGCTCTCAGGGTCGTGAAAAACTGTTTTTT	CASSSQGREKLFF
TRBJ1-4	-	-	TRBV28	TGTGCCAGCAGTTCCGCGGGAGAGGGCGAAAAACTGTTTTTT	CASSSAGEGEKLFF
TRBJ1-6	TRBD1	-	TRBV28	TGTGCCAGCAGAACTGGACAGGGATCTTCACCCCTCCACTTT	CASRTGQGSSPLHF
TRBJ2-1	-	once	TRBV18	TGTGCCAGCTCACCACGGGCAGGGGACAATGAGCAGTTCTTC	CASSPRAGDNEQFF
TRBJ2-5	TRBD1	-	TRBV19	TGTGCCAGTAGACCGACAGGGAGAGAGACCCAGTACTTC	CASRPTGRETQYF
TRBJ2-1	-	-	TRBV7-6	TGTGCCAGCAGCTTAGGGACAGCGTTTGTCTCCTACAATGAGCAGTTCTTC	CASSLGTAFVSYNEQFF
TRBJ1-1	TRBD1	-	TRBV24-1	TGTGCCACCAGTGATTCGGGACAGGTGAACACTGAAGCTTTCTTT	CATSDSGQVNTEAFF
TRBJ2-1	TRBD2	few	TRBV4-2	TGTGCCAGCAGCCGGGAGAGCGGGACCTACAATGAGCAGTTCTTC	CASSRESGTYNEQFF
TRBJ1-5	TRBD1	-	TRBV6-5	TGTGCCAGCAGACGGACAGGGCGAAATCAGCCCCAGCATTTT	CASRRTGRNQPQHF
TRBJ2-1	TRBD1	-	TRBV4-1	TGCGCCAGCAGCCAGATCCCTGGACAGGGACACAATGAGCAGTTCTTC	CASSQIPGQGHNEQFF
TRBJ1-5	-	-	TRBV30	TGTGCCTGGAGTGACGGGGGGCCGGAACAGCCCCAGCATTTT	CAWSDGGPEQPQHF
TRBJ2-3	-	-	TRBV7-6	TGTGCCAGCAGCCTTCGGCAGACAGATACGCAGTATTTT	CASSLRQTDTQYF
TRBJ1-2	-	-	TRBV28	TGTGCCAGCAGTCCCTACCTCTATGGCTACACCTTC	CASSPYLYGYTF
TRBJ2-5	-	-	TRBV30	TGTGCCTGGGGAGGGGGAGAGACCCAGTACTTC	CAWGGGETQYF